A selection of T cell receptor beta chains follows, all from one sample in a study of blood T cell repertoires in COVID-19. Some clones are missing from TCRdb's copy, which holds only in-frame ones; the method was immunoSEQ multiplex PCR. This sample carries about 180,000 clones, about 81% of them seen once, and the ten largest clones take about 10%. Sequencing was carried out using peripheral blood. These receptors originate from a woman of 80 years or more with COVID-19, enrolled during active disease. Both conserved end residues are part of each CDR3. The order of the fields is clone size, J gene, V gene, D gene, CDR3 DNA, CDR3 protein. A D gene is named only where the DNA matches it firmly. For some rows the clone size is stated as once, few or many, or as a class when expanded; others skip it.

>-|TRBJ2-2|TRBV9|TRBD2
TGTGCCAGCAGCCCACTAGCGGGGGGTATCACCGGGGAGCTGTTTTTT
CASSPLAGGITGELFF
>-|TRBJ2-1|TRBV6-1|-
TGTGCCAGCAGTGAACTGCGGGACTCCTACAATGAGCAGTTCTTC
CASSELRDSYNEQFF
>-|TRBJ1-6|TRBV5-6|-
TGTGCCAGCAGTCCAGGGGTCGGGAATTCACCCCTCCACTTT
CASSPGVGNSPLHF
>-|TRBJ2-1|TRBV7-2|-
TGTGCCAGCAGCACCTATTCTAGCAATGAGCAGTTCTTC
CASSTYSSNEQFF
>-|TRBJ1-1|TRBV5-6|TRBD1
TGTGCCAGCAGCTTGGGACAGGGCCAGTGGACTGAAGCTTTCTTT
CASSLGQGQWTEAFF
>few|TRBJ2-2|TRBV28|-
TGTGCCAGCAGTTTATTTGGGGAGGTCGGGGAGCTGTTTTTT
CASSLFGEVGELFF
>-|TRBJ2-5|TRBV18|TRBD1
TGTGCCAGCTCACCGCCGACGGGACAGGGAGTGGAGACCCAGTACTTC
CASSPPTGQGVETQYF
>-|TRBJ1-1|TRBV5-1|-
TGCGCCAGCAGCTTGCAGGTCCTCACTGAAGCTTTCTTT
CASSLQVLTEAFF
>-|TRBJ2-7|TRBV10-1|TRBD2
TGCGCCAGCAGCCCGCTACAGGGACTAGCGGGAGGAACGGCCTACGAGCAGTACTTC
CASSPLQGLAGGTAYEQYF
>once|TRBJ1-2|TRBV9|-
TGTGCCAGCAGCCCCGGCTATGGCTACACCTTC
CASSPGYGYTF
>-|TRBJ1-2|TRBV7-9|-
TGTGCCAGCAGCCTCAGCGTCGGGGGGAACTATGGCTACACCTTC
CASSLSVGGNYGYTF
>-|TRBJ2-1|TRBV3-1/TRBV3-2|TRBD1
TGTGCCAGCAAGGGACAGGGGGACATCTACAATGAGCAGTTCTTC
CASKGQGDIYNEQFF
>-|TRBJ2-1|TRBV4-3|TRBD2
TGCGCCAGCAGCCTGACTAGCGGGGCCTACAATGAGCAGTTCTTC
CASSLTSGAYNEQFF
>-|TRBJ1-2|TRBV9|TRBD1
TGTGCCAGCAGCGGACCCGGGACAGGGGAGTCCCGGATGGGGTATGGCTACACCTTC
CASSGPGTGESRMGYGYTF
>once|TRBJ2-3|TRBV3-1/TRBV3-2|TRBD1
TGTGCCAGCAGCCAAGACGGACAGGGGACCACAGATACGCAGTATTTT
CASSQDGQGTTDTQYF
>once|TRBJ1-2|TRBV6-5|TRBD1
TGTGCCAGCCGGACAGGGGGAGGATCTAATGGCTACACCTTC
CASRTGGGSNGYTF
>-|TRBJ2-5|TRBV7-9|TRBD2
TGTGCCAGCAGCCCCGGACTAGCGGGAGGGCGAGAGACCCAGTACTTC
CASSPGLAGGRETQYF
>once|TRBJ1-2|TRBV7-2|-
TGTGCCAGCAGCTTACTCCTCCAGTATGGCTACACCTTC
CASSLLLQYGYTF
>few|TRBJ2-1|TRBV6-5|TRBD2
TGTGCCAGCAGACTAGCGGGAGGGCATGAGCAGTTCTTC
CASRLAGGHEQFF
>-|TRBJ1-6|TRBV10-3|TRBD1
TGTGCCGTTTCCGCCGGGACAGTGTATAATTCACCCCTCCACTTT
CAVSAGTVYNSPLHF
>-|TRBJ2-7|TRBV4-2|TRBD2
TGTGCCAGCAGCCCCCGGACTAGCGGGGGACAGTCCTCCTACGAGCAGTACTTC
CASSPRTSGGQSSYEQYF
>once|TRBJ1-5|TRBV5-6|-
TGTGCCAGCAGCCACGCGACGGGAAATCAGCCCCAGCATTTT
CASSHATGNQPQHF
>-|TRBJ1-2|TRBV2|TRBD1
TGTGCCAGCAGTCTGGGACAGGGCTATGGCTACACCTTC
CASSLGQGYGYTF
>-|TRBJ1-2|TRBV6-2/TRBV6-3|-
TGTGCCAGCAGTAACAGGGATGCCTTTTCCTGGGCTAACTATGGCTACACCTTC
CASSNRDAFSWANYGYTF
>once|TRBJ1-2|TRBV28|TRBD1
TGTGCCAGCAGCCAACCAGGGGGCAAAGGCTACACCTTC
CASSQPGGKGYTF
>-|TRBJ1-2|TRBV5-4|-
TGTGCCAGCAGCTTATTCAGATATGGCTACACCTTC
CASSLFRYGYTF
>-|TRBJ1-2|TRBV3-1/TRBV3-2|TRBD1
TGTGCCAGCAGCCACGCCGACAGGGTTGGGGGCTACACCTTC
CASSHADRVGGYTF
>-|TRBJ2-1|TRBV3-1/TRBV3-2|TRBD1
TGTGCCAGCAGCCCGGGGACAGGCGGCGGATACAATGAGCAGTTCTTC
CASSPGTGGGYNEQFF
>-|TRBJ2-3|TRBV24-1|TRBD1
TGTGCCACCAGTCCGACAGGGGAGGGCACAGATACGCAGTATTTT
CATSPTGEGTDTQYF
>-|TRBJ1-1|TRBV5-1|TRBD1
TGCGCCAGCAGCTTGGGAGGGGGCTTTGGGACTGAAGCTTTCTTT
CASSLGGGFGTEAFF
>-|TRBJ1-2|TRBV2|-
TGTGCCAGCAAGGAACTAAAAAACTATGGCTACACCTTC
CASKELKNYGYTF
>-|TRBJ2-2|TRBV5-8|TRBD2
TGTGCCAGCAGCCTTAGCGGGAGGGGCGCCGGGGAGCTGTTTTTT
CASSLSGRGAGELFF
>-|TRBJ1-1|TRBV5-4|TRBD1
TGTGCCAGCAGCTTGGTTGCGACAGGGTCCACTGAAGCTTTCTTT
CASSLVATGSTEAFF
>-|TRBJ2-7|TRBV5-1|TRBD2
TGCGCCAGCAGCTTGCCGACTGGCGGGAGAGGGGAGCAGTACTTC
CASSLPTGGRGEQYF
>once|TRBJ2-3|TRBV5-1|-
TGCGCCAGCAGCTTGGTGGTTAGCGGATCCACAGATACGCAGTATTTT
CASSLVVSGSTDTQYF
>-|TRBJ2-7|TRBV19|TRBD1
TGTGCCAGTAGGTCAGGACAGGGGGCTGTCTACGAGCAGTACTTC
CASRSGQGAVYEQYF
>-|TRBJ1-3|TRBV18|-
TGTGCCAGCTACTCGGACAGCTCTGGAAACACCATATATTTT
CASYSDSSGNTIYF
>-|TRBJ2-7|TRBV3-1/TRBV3-2|-
TGTGCCAGCAGCCGCTTCAGCGGAGAGTCTTACGAGCAGTACTTC
CASSRFSGESYEQYF
>-|TRBJ2-1|TRBV12-5|-
TGTGCTAGTGGTTTGGACGCGGGTAGACATACGTTCTTC
CASGLDAGRHTFF
>-|TRBJ1-1|TRBV11-2|-
TGTGCCAGCAGCAAAGTGGGGGGCACTGAAGCTTTCTTT
CASSKVGGTEAFF
>-|TRBJ2-3|TRBV24-1|TRBD1
TGTGCCACCAGTGATTTGCTGGCAGGGGGAGATACGCAGTATTTT
CATSDLLAGGDTQYF
>-|TRBJ2-2|TRBV2|-
TGTGCCAGCGGATCACTACTGAACACCGGGGAGCTGTTTTTT
CASGSLLNTGELFF
>-|TRBJ1-2|TRBV10-3|-
TGTGCCATCAGTGAGTTTGTAGGGGTCGGCGATGGCTACACCTTC
CAISEFVGVGDGYTF
>-|TRBJ2-1|TRBV13|TRBD2
TGTGCCAGCAGCGGGGGACTAGCGGGAGGCAATGAGCAGTTCTTC
CASSGGLAGGNEQFF
>-|TRBJ2-7|TRBV10-3|TRBD2
TGTGCCATCAGTGACAAGACTAGCGGGCCCTACGAGCAGTACTTC
CAISDKTSGPYEQYF
>-|TRBJ2-1|TRBV6-5|TRBD2
TGTGCCAGCAGGGAGCGGGGTTCCTACAATGAGCAGTTCTTC
CASRERGSYNEQFF
>-|TRBJ2-3|TRBV27|TRBD2
TGTGCCAGCAGTTTATGGGGACTAGCGGGGGACACAGATACGCAGTATTTT
CASSLWGLAGDTDTQYF
>-|TRBJ2-7|TRBV7-6|TRBD1
TGTGCCAGCAGCTTAGGGACAGGGTACTACGAGCAGTACTTC
CASSLGTGYYEQYF
>-|TRBJ1-1|TRBV6-6|-
TGTGCCAGCACCAGCACTCAAGGGGGGGTAACTGAAGCTTTCTTT
CASTSTQGGVTEAFF
>-|TRBJ2-3|TRBV9|TRBD2
TGTGCCAGCAGCGCCCATAGCGGGAGAGGGGGAGATACGCAGTATTTT
CASSAHSGRGGDTQYF
>-|TRBJ1-4|TRBV19|-
TGTGCCAGTAGTATAGATCCAGGGGAAAAACTGTTTTTT
CASSIDPGEKLFF
>-|TRBJ2-6|TRBV19|TRBD2
TGTGCCAGTACCGGGACTAGCGGGAGAACTGGGGCCAACGTCCTGACTTTC
CASTGTSGRTGANVLTF
>-|TRBJ2-2|TRBV19|TRBD1
TGTGCCAGTAGGGGACAGGGGGCAGCGGGGGAGCTGTTTTTT
CASRGQGAAGELFF
>-|TRBJ2-3|TRBV7-9|-
TGTGCCAGCAGCCCCCACACAGATACGCAGTATTTT
CASSPHTDTQYF
>-|TRBJ1-5|TRBV5-8|-
TGTGCCAGCAGTACAAGAGGGTATCAGCCCCAGCATTTT
CASSTRGYQPQHF
>-|TRBJ1-1|TRBV7-2|-
TGTGCCAGCAGGACGCAGGGTTTTAGCACTGAAGCTTTCTTT
CASRTQGFSTEAFF